Listed below are T cell receptor beta chains from one sample, sequenced in a study of T cell repertoires in cytomegalovirus infection. What these receptors recognize is not known. TCRdb re-analysed the reads in MiXCR, keeping a single row per CDR3 protein. The data hold about 740,000 distinct CDR3 sequences, with roughly 33% observed a single time. Source: cultured PBMCs, taken from culture after CMV antigen stimulation. Source of these receptors: a human donor in good health (CMV status not recorded). Some clones in this sample may be carry-over from other donors' samples. Each CDR3 is given with its conserved first and last residue. The D gene is left open where the match is weak. Some rows mark clone size as missing; the rest say once, few, many or name a class of expanded clone.

>TRBV6-1|-|TRBJ2-1|13|-
TGTGCCAGCAGTGAGGAGGGGCGCTCGGAACAGTTCTTC
CASSEEGRSEQFF
>TRBV6-2/TRBV6-3|-|TRBJ2-7|12|TRBD2
TGTGCCAGCAGTTACTATAGCGGGAATAAGTACTTC
CASSYYSGNKYF
>TRBV7-2|many|TRBJ2-3|15|-
TGTGCCAGCAGCTACGAGTGGGACCCCACAGATACGCAGTATTTT
CASSYEWDPTDTQYF
>TRBV7-2|-|TRBJ2-7|15|-
TGTGCCAGCAGCTCCCAGGCAGTCGGCCCCTACGAGCAGTACTTC
CASSSQAVGPYEQYF
>TRBV6-6|-|TRBJ1-4|15|-
TGTGCCAGCAGTTACTCGAGCAGATACCCTGAAAAACTGTTTTTT
CASSYSSRYPEKLFF
>TRBV20-1|-|TRBJ2-7|12|TRBD2
TGCAGTGCTACCGGGGGGTCCGGCGAGCAGTACTTC
CSATGGSGEQYF
>TRBV7-9|few|TRBJ2-7|14|-
TGTGCCAGCAGCTTGGGGCTCCGTAGACACGAGCAGTACTTC
CASSLGLRRHEQYF
>TRBV7-9|once|TRBJ2-7|15|-
TGTGCCAGCAGCTTAGCCTTGGGTACGGGGGACGAGCAGTACTTC
CASSLALGTGDEQYF
>TRBV12-3/TRBV12-4|-|TRBJ2-3|16|-
TGTGCCAGCAGTCCACCTTTGGGGGGAGAAAGAGATACGCAGTATTTT
CASSPPLGGERDTQYF
>TRBV7-9|few|TRBJ1-3|15|-
TGTGCCAGCAGCTTTGACGGAAGCTCTGGAAACACCATATATTTT
CASSFDGSSGNTIYF
>TRBV7-6|-|TRBJ2-3|16|TRBD1
TGTGCCAGCAGCGTACTCCGGGACAGGCGGGGAGATACGCAGTATTTT
CASSVLRDRRGDTQYF
>TRBV5-6|few|TRBJ2-4|14|-
TGTGCCAGCAGCTTGTGGCTAGCCAAAAACATTCAGTACTTC
CASSLWLAKNIQYF
>TRBV30|-|TRBJ2-1|12|TRBD1
TGTGCCGGCTTACAGGGGGCCTATGAGCAGTTCTTC
CAGLQGAYEQFF